The 14 T cell receptor beta chains in this list originate from one sample, sequenced in a study of blood T cell repertoires in COVID-19. Sequencing was performed with immunoSEQ multiplex PCR; in TCRdb, only in-frame clones are kept and a portion is missing. The sample carries 160,000 or so clones, more than 75% recorded once. What was sequenced was PBMCs or T cells enriched from blood (not recorded which). These receptors all come from a man in his forties who had recovered from COVID-19.

The chain employs TRBV7-2 and TRBJ2-1; a weak D match, TRBD2 (6 bases). The CDR3 has 16 residues. The V and J ends lost 5 bases and 1 base respectively, with 15 bases between them. Germline lookup yields CDR1 SGHTA and CDR2 FQGNSA. The CDR3 reads CASSGEVGLSYNEQFF. In nucleotides, the CDR3 is TGTGCCAGCAGCGGAGAAGTGGGACTTTCCTACAATGAGCAGTTCTTC.

This clone was detected once. The gene calls are TRBV11-1 and TRBJ2-7, with D maybe TRBD1 (6 bases). The CDR3 has 14 amino acids. CDR1 and CDR2 (germline): SGHAT, FQDESV (reference sequence). V dropped 3 bases and J dropped 2 bases, with 11 bases sitting between them. CDR3 in DNA: TGTGCCAGCAGCTTGTCGGGACACACCTACGAGCAGTACGTC. Amino acid sequence: CASSLSGHTYEQYV.

This sequence joins TRBV3-1 (or the pseudogene TRBV3-2) and TRBJ1-4; D is unresolved. CDR1 is LGHDT, CDR2 YNNKEL, per germline (reference sequence). With 8 bases removed from V and 5 bases from J, the gap between germline ends came to 6 bases. CDR3 length: 11 amino acids. CDR3 nucleotides: TGTGCCAGCGAACTGAATGAAAAACTGTTTTTT. Protein sequence: CASELNEKLFF.

V usage is TRBV11-2 and J usage is TRBJ2-7; TRBD1 is a possible D gene (6 bases). The CDR3 is made up of 15 amino acids. CDR1 and CDR2 from the germline V gene are SGHAT and FQNNGV. The V end lost 5 bases, the J end lost 3 bases, and 17 bases lay between the germline ends. CDR3 sequence: CASSRAGTHSYEQYF. The CDR3 bases are TGTGCCAGCAGCCGGGCCGGGACACACAGCTACGAGCAGTACTTC.

CDR3 nucleotides: TGTGCCAGCAGGGAGGGGAGGACTAATGAAAAACTGTTTTTT. Protein: CASREGRTNEKLFF. V is TRBV2 and J is TRBJ1-4; D possibly corresponds to TRBD1 (5 bases). Germline-derived CDR1 and CDR2 are SNHLY and FYNNEI. The CDR3 is made up of 14 amino acids. V was clipped by 6 bases and J by 2 bases, with 10 bases between them.

The V gene is TRBV5-1, the J gene TRBJ2-7, with D possibly matching TRBD2 (5 bases). CDR1 is SGHRS, CDR2 YFSETQ, per germline. V lost 3 bases and J 1 base, leaving 5 bases between the germline ends. The CDR3 length is 12 residues. DNA for the CDR3: TGCGCCAGCAGCTCGGGGTCCTACGAGCAGTACTTC. It codes for CASSSGSYEQYF.

This chain uses TRBV18 with TRBJ1-5; TRBD1 agrees at 8 bases. The V segment lost 8 bases and the J segment 7 bases; nucleotides outside the gene matches: 13. Looked up from germline, CDR1 is KGHSH and CDR2 is LQKENI. This CDR3 is built from 15 residues. CDR3 protein: CASQIGQGSGQPQHF. The DNA for the CDR3 is TGTGCCAGCCAAATCGGACAGGGCTCAGGACAGCCCCAGCATTTT.

CDR3 amino acids: CASSRLERMETQYF. In DNA form, the CDR3 reads TGTGCCAGCAGCCGACTCGAACGGATGGAGACCCAGTACTTC. The chain uses TRBV25-1 and TRBJ2-5; D not certain. Germline lookup yields CDR1 MGHDK and CDR2 SYGVNS. The CDR3 covers 14 residues. V lost 6 bases and J 5 bases, leaving 16 bases between the germline ends.

This clone has at least ten counts. The same CDR3 can be traced to other DNA sequences in this sample. The V call is TRBV7-6, the J call TRBJ2-7; TRBD2 matches 7 bases. With 5 bases clipped from V and 4 bases from J, the junction kept 2 bases outside the gene matches. This CDR3 has 12 amino acids. CDR1 and CDR2 from the germline V gene are SGHVS and FNYEAQ. CDR3 bases: TGTGCCAGCAGCCCCGGGGGGTACGAGCAGTACTTC. Protein product: CASSPGGYEQYF.

V and J are TRBV7-2 and TRBJ2-7; the match to TRBD2 covers 9 bases. There are 15 residues in the CDR3. Looked up from germline, CDR1 is SGHTA and CDR2 is FQGNSA. V lost 3 bases, J lost 4 bases, and 7 bases stayed unmatched. The CDR3 nucleotides read TGTGCCAGCAGCTTGACGGCGGGGGGGCGATACGAGCAGTACTTC. Translation: CASSLTAGGRYEQYF.

The rearrangement uses TRBV3-1 (or the pseudogene TRBV3-2) and TRBJ2-7, with D perhaps matching TRBD1 (5 bases). With 0 bases removed from V and 7 bases from J, the gap between germline ends came to 10 bases. The CDR3 is 13 amino acids. Germline V gives CDR1 LGHDT, CDR2 YNNKEL (reference sequence). CDR3 loop: CASSQEGQGEQYF. For the CDR3, the DNA is TGTGCCAGCAGCCAAGAAGGACAAGGGGAGCAGTACTTC.

The chain links TRBV4-1 to TRBJ1-2, with 11 bases lining up with TRBD1. Trimming cost V 2 bases and J 5 bases; bases outside gene matches: 10. Germline V gene sequence: CDR1 MGHRA, CDR2 YSYEKL. This CDR3 spans 17 amino acids. This chain's CDR3 is CASSQTVSGTGGYGYTF. In DNA, the CDR3 is TGCGCCAGCAGCCAAACCGTCTCCGGGACAGGGGGATATGGCTACACCTTC.

The rearrangement joins TRBV5-1 to TRBJ2-7, with D possibly matching TRBD2 (7 bases). The CDR3 consists of 15 residues. Germline assignment: CDR1 SGHRS and CDR2 YFSETQ. Trimming shortened V by 4 bases and J by 5 bases, and 19 bases separated the two germline ends. The CDR3 loop is CASSVEGGPRHEQYV. The CDR3 DNA is TGCGCCAGCAGCGTAGAGGGGGGGCCCCGTCACGAGCAGTACGTC.

The chain joins TRBV3-1 (or the pseudogene TRBV3-2) to TRBJ1-1; D is unclear. This CDR3 contains 14 residues. With 2 bases removed from V and 1 base from J, the gap between germline ends came to 8 bases. CDR1 is LGHDT, CDR2 YNNKEL, per germline (reference sequence). CDR3: CASSQKHQNTEAFF. The CDR3 nucleotides read TGTGCCAGCAGCCAAAAACATCAGAACACTGAAGCTTTCTTT.